This TCR beta chain was captured by sequencing in a study of cytomegalovirus exposure and HLA in healthy donors. As for the study in general: T cells numbering some 170 million yielded approximately 120 million unique TCR beta sequences in an earlier analysis. The study, taken as a whole, reports: Earlier analysis yielded a pattern in which most TCR beta V segments were productive about 90% or about 30% of the time. The authors judged a highly shared variant cluster likely a sequencing artifact. The only immune exposure information that was available was CMV serostatus.

Details on this clone: Its antigen is undetermined.

Looked up from germline, CDR1 is GTSNPN and CDR2 is SVGIG (reference sequence). The CDR3 runs 12 residues. V lost 3 bases, J lost 8 bases, and 5 bases stayed unmatched. The PCR contained 60 Vbeta and 13 Jbeta primers. Generated by immunoSEQ multiplex PCR, the TCRdb table keeps only in-frame clones and is missing some. The record lists 65,000 to 80,000 clones, of which the ten most abundant hold around 7.5%. The J gene is TRBJ1-2, the V gene TRBV30; 8 bases align to TRBD1. This receptor was obtained from a female donor in good health and CMV-seropositive. The source material was PBMCs. In DNA form, the CDR3 reads TGTGCCTGGAGGCGGACAGGGCTCGGCTACACCTTC. Its translation is CAWRRTGLGYTF.